This T cell receptor (beta chain) derives from a study of blood T cell repertoires in COVID-19. Germline V gives CDR1 MNHEY, CDR2 SVGAGI. CDR3 length equals 15 residues. V shed 2 bases and J shed 4 bases, with 12 bases lying between them. The table came from immunoSEQ multiplex PCR; TCRdb's copy has only in-frame clones and leaves some out. The table records around 130,000 clones, less than 90% of them present only once. This TCR derives from a man aged 60-69 years with acute or convalescent COVID-19. Sequences were obtained from peripheral blood. The chain combines TRBV6-5 with TRBJ2-1; D may be TRBD2 (7 bases). CDR3 DNA sequence: TGTGCCAGCAGTTACCGGGGGGCGCGGTACAATGAGCAGTTCTTC. Encoded protein: CASSYRGARYNEQFF.